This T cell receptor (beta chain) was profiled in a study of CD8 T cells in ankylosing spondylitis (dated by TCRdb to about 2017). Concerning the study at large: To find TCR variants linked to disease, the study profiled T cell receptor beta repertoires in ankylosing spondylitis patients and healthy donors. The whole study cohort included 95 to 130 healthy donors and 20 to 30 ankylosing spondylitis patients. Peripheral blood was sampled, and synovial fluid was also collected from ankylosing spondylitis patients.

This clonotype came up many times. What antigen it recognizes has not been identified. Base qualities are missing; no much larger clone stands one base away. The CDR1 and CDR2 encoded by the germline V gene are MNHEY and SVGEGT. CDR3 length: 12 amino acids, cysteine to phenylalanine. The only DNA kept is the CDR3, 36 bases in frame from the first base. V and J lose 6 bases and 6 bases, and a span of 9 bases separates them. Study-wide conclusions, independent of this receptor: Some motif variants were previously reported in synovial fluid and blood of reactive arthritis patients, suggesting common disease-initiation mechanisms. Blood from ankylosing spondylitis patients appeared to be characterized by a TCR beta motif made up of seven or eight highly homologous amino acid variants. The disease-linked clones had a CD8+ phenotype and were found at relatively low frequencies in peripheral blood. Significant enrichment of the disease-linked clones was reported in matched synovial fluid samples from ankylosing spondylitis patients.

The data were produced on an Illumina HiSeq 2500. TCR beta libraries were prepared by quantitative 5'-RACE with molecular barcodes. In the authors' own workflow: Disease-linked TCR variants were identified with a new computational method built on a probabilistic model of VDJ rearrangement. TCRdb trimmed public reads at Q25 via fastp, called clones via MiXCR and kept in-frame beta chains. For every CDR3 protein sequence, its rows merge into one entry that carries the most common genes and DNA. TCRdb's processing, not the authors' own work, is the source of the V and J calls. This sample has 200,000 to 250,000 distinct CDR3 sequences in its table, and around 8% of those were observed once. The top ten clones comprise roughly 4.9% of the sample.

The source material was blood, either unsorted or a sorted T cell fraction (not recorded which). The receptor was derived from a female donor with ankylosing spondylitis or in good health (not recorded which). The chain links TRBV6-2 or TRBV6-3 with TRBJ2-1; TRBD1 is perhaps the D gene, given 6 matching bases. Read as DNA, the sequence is TGTGCCAGCAGGAGAGGGGGCAATGAGCAGTTCTTC. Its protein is CASRRGGNEQFF.